The entry below gives a single T cell receptor beta chain sequence along with its context. Its specificity is not known. The CDR3 runs 12 residues. Germline V gene data show CDR1 as SGHAT and CDR2 as FQNNGV. V lost 1 base and J 4 bases, leaving 5 bases between the germline ends. The protocol was immunoSEQ multiplex PCR, while the TCRdb copy is restricted to in-frame clones and leaves out a portion. In the table there are some 160,000 clones, roughly 90% of which are singletons. The data belong to a study of cytomegalovirus exposure and HLA in healthy donors. Study-wide results and caveats: Reports indicated that the classifier achieved high specificity and sensitivity in diagnosing cytomegalovirus status. Rare TCR sequences predominated, though certain public TCRs were found in many donors.

Sequencing was performed on PBMCs. The chain joins TRBV11-2 to TRBJ2-7; the D is unclear. The receptor was derived from a young man in good health and CMV-seronegative. The CDR3 protein is CASSLAGYEQYV. CDR3 nucleotides: TGTGCCAGCAGCTTAGCAGGTTACGAGCAGTACGTC.